Below are 11 T cell receptor beta chains sequenced from a single sample in a study of PD-1 blockade in classical Hodgkin lymphoma. Autologous stem cell transplantation was followed by relapse in every patient, and brentuximab vedotin exposure varied. The method was immunoSEQ multiplex PCR; TCRdb's version includes in-frame clones alone and lacks a portion of them. This table holds over 10,000 clones, roughly 78% found once. The sequences come from peripheral blood mononuclear cells (PBMCs), collected at baseline. Receptor source: a human donor with classical Hodgkin lymphoma.

This clone is a singleton in its sample. The chain joins TRBV18 to TRBJ2-7; no definite D call. V was pared by 2 bases and J by 2 bases, with 16 bases between. CDR3 length: 16 residues. Germline CDR1 KGHSH, CDR2 LQKENI. CDR3 DNA sequence: TGTGCCAGCTCACCAGGCAGGAGCAGAATCCCCTACGAGCAGTACTTC. Translating it yields CASSPGRSRIPYEQYF.

By share, this clone counts as medium-sized (0.01 to 0.1%). The chain employs TRBV29-1 and TRBJ1-3, with D unresolved. The CDR3 contains 15 residues. Per the germline V gene, CDR1 is SQVTM and CDR2 is ANQGSEA. The V end lost 5 bases, the J end lost 0 bases, and 14 bases lay between the germline ends. The CDR3 region has the DNA TGCAGCGTTCTGGGAACGGTTGGCTCTGGAAACACCATATATTTT. Residues: CSVLGTVGSGNTIYF.

The rearrangement joins TRBV19 to TRBJ1-2, with 7 positions matching TRBD1. Trimming removed 4 bases from V and 4 bases from J; junction bases left unmatched: 9. The CDR3 is made up of 15 amino acids. Germline V gene lookup returns CDR1 LNHDA and CDR2 SQIVND (reference sequence). The CDR3 loop reads CASSTPTGLGYGYTF. The CDR3 DNA reads as TGTGCCAGTAGTACACCGACAGGGCTCGGCTATGGCTACACCTTC.

The chain has TRBV12-5 and TRBJ1-1; no clear D. This CDR3 comprises 15 residues. The V end was cut by 5 bases, the J end by 1 base, with 14 bases between. Germline V gives CDR1 LGHNT, CDR2 FRNRAP. CDR3 amino acids: CASGPKLDQNTEAFF. Here the CDR3 DNA reads TGTGCTAGTGGTCCCAAGCTGGATCAGAACACTGAAGCTTTCTTT.

The chain is built from TRBV9 and TRBJ1-2; TRBD1 matches at 7 bases. V dropped 0 bases and J dropped 6; count of bases not matched to a gene: 5. The CDR3 spans 14 residues. In germline, CDR1 is SGDLS, CDR2 YYNGEE. CDR3 protein: CASSVGRTGDGYTF. The CDR3 DNA sequence: TGTGCCAGCAGCGTAGGGCGGACAGGAGATGGCTACACCTTC.

The V gene is TRBV5-6, the J gene TRBJ2-7; possible D gene TRBD2, 5 bases. Trimming pared 6 bases from V and 4 bases from J, leaving 17 bases between. The germline V gene encodes CDR1 SGHDT and CDR2 YYEEEE. This CDR3 is built from 14 residues. The CDR3 here is CASTPVASKYEQYF. The DNA for the CDR3 is TGTGCCAGCACTCCGGTGGCTAGCAAGTACGAGCAGTACTTC.

With respect to this clone: The junction differs from germline at one of its ends, possibly a read error. For the CDR3, the DNA is TGCACCAGCAGCCAAGATCTCGGGGGGCCCTACAATGAGCAGTTCTTC. Translated, it gives CTSSQDLGGPYNEQFF. This chain joins TRBV4-1 and TRBJ2-1, with a possible D match to TRBD2 (7 bases). CDR1 and CDR2 from the germline V gene are MGHRA and YSYEKL. CDR3 length equals 16 residues.

The chain uses TRBV18 and TRBJ2-7; D is possibly TRBD1 or TRBD2 (5 bases each). Germline CDR1 is KGHSH and CDR2 is LQKENI. The V and J ends lost 5 bases and 1 base respectively, with 15 bases between them. CDR3 length: 15 residues. The CDR3 DNA reads as TGTGCCAGCTCATCATCCGGGACGGGATCCTACGAGCAGTACGTC. Its translation: CASSSSGTGSYEQYV.

A few counts support this clone. The chain carries TRBV4-2 and TRBJ1-6; D is uncertain. Germline V gene lookup returns CDR1 LGHNA and CDR2 YNFKEQ. The V end lost 0 bases, the J end lost 0 bases, and 9 bases lay between the germline ends. The CDR3 has 17 amino acids. CDR3 in amino acids: CASSQEETRSYNSPLHF. As DNA, the CDR3 is TGTGCCAGCAGCCAAGAGGAGACCCGCTCCTATAATTCACCCCTCCACTTT.

The V and J genes are TRBV7-8 and TRBJ1-6; TRBD1 is a possible D gene (6 bases). The CDR3 length is 14 residues. CDR1 and CDR2 from the germline V gene are SGHVS and FQNEAQ. V lost 2 bases and J lost 10, with 12 bases in between. As DNA, the CDR3 is TGTGCCAGCAGCTTATCGGGGGCGAGCTCACCCCTCCACTTT. Protein product: CASSLSGASSPLHF.

This rearrangement joins TRBV7-9 to TRBJ1-2; D unresolved. The V end was cut by 4 bases, the J end by 4 bases, with 16 bases between. CDR1 and CDR2 (germline): SEHNR, FQNEAQ (reference sequence). The CDR3 consists of 15 residues. CDR3 in amino acids: CASSSGILEGYGYTF. The CDR3 nucleotides read TGTGCCAGCAGCTCCGGGATCCTGGAGGGCTATGGCTACACCTTC.